This TCR beta chain comes out of a study of chemoradiotherapy in HPV16-positive cancers. In the study overall: Candidate HPV-specific clones and shared TCR motifs came from a couple of HPV16-positive patients.

Turning to this clone: The antigen remains unidentified.

Whole-study findings and limits: For HPV16-positive patients, expanding HPV-responsive T cells associated with longer recurrence-free survival. During treatment, candidate HPV-specific clones and E7-related motifs expanded in tumor. Functional assays defining HPV-specific T cells used only two HPV16-positive patients.

The protocol was immunoSEQ multiplex PCR, while the TCRdb copy is restricted to in-frame clones and leaves out a portion. Among approximately 13,000 clones, around 82% were seen once, and the ten largest hold approximately 2.2%. The CDR3 covers 12 residues. Trimming left V 7 bases short and J 7 bases short, with 10 bases between. The V gene's germline CDR1 is MNHNY and CDR2 SVGAGI (reference sequence). The TCR sequence derives from a human donor with HPV-associated anogenital cancer. The rearrangement links TRBV6-6 to TRBJ2-2; no clear D. The sample was acquired from a patient who underwent chemoradiotherapy. This chain's CDR3 is CASTMEVGELFF. As DNA, the CDR3 is TGTGCCAGCACGATGGAAGTCGGGGAGCTGTTTTTT.